What follows is one T cell receptor beta chain and its context. Researchers amplified the TCR beta CDR3 regions from RNA transcripts. TCR CDR3 regions were first amplified by RT-PCR with HTBI primers. One entry per CDR3 protein, called by TCRdb with MiXCR from the multiplex PCR reads. Among approximately 560,000 distinct CDR3 sequences listed, around a sixth were seen once. The record originates from a study of T cells in Graves' hyperthyroidism and ophthalmopathy. Trimming removed 2 bases at V and 2 bases at J, with 7 bases between. CDR3 length: 13 amino acids. Looked up from germline, CDR1 is MNHEY and CDR2 is SVGEGT.

The sample was blood. This clonotype was sampled from a woman aged 25 to 39 with Graves' hyperthyroidism. The V call is TRBV6-2 or TRBV6-3, the J call TRBJ2-7; D is ambiguous. The CDR3 nucleotides are TGTGCCAGCAGTTACAGGGAAACCTACGAGCAGTACTTC. Translation gives CASSYRETYEQYF.